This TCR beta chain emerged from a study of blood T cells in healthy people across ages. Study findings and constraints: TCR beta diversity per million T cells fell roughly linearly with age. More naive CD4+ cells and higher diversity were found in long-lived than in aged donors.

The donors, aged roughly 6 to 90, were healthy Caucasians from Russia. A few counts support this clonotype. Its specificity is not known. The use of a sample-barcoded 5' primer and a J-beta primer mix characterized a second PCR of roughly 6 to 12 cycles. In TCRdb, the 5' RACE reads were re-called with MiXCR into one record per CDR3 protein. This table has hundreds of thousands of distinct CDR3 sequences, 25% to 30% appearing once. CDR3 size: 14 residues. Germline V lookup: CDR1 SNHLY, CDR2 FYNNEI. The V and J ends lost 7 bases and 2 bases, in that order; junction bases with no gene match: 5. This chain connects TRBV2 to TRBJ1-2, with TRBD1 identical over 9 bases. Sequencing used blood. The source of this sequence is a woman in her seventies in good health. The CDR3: CASTYGQGNYGYTF. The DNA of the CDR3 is TGTGCCAGCACCTATGGACAGGGGAACTATGGCTACACCTTC.